A selection of T cell receptor beta chains follows, all from one sample in a study of T cell changes during pregnancy in multiple sclerosis. Clones were sequenced by immunoSEQ multiplex PCR, and TCRdb holds only the in-frame ones, with some missing. The sample yields about 64,000 clones, about 96% seen once. This material consisted of CD8+ T cells from peripheral blood mononuclear cells, taken after pregnancy. These receptors were collected from a female donor with multiple sclerosis, enrolled in a pregnancy study. The CDR3 runs from the conserved cysteine through the conserved F or W. D genes are given only for firm matches. Size values are once, few and many counts, or a class for expanded clones, and some rows have none.

abundance,d_gene,j_gene,v_gene,CDR3aa,CDR3nt
-,TRBD2,TRBJ2-3,TRBV9,CASSDRLAGGDTQYF,TGTGCCAGCAGCGACCGACTAGCGGGAGGAGATACGCAGTATTTT
-,TRBD2,TRBJ2-7,TRBV27,CASGPGTSGSYEQYF,TGTGCCAGCGGTCCCGGGACTAGCGGTTCCTACGAGCAGTACTTC
once,-,TRBJ1-4,TRBV4-3,CASSLRLGRVGEKLFF,TGCGCCAGCAGCCTAAGACTGGGCAGGGTGGGGGAAAAACTGTTTTTT
-,-,TRBJ2-1,TRBV4-3,CASSQDEADFYNEQFF,TGCGCCAGCAGCCAAGATGAGGCTGACTTCTACAATGAGCAGTTCTTC
-,TRBD2,TRBJ2-3,TRBV4-3,CASSQERSGTSGLGEDTQYF,TGCGCCAGCAGCCAAGAAAGGTCCGGGACTAGCGGGTTAGGTGAAGATACGCAGTATTTT
-,TRBD1,TRBJ1-4,TRBV7-2,CASSLVGGTGTEKLFF,TGTGCCAGCAGCTTAGTTGGTGGGACAGGTACCGAAAAACTGTTTTTT
-,TRBD1,TRBJ2-7,TRBV29-1,CSVEGGTGLHEQYF,TGCAGCGTTGAGGGCGGGACAGGGCTACACGAGCAGTACTTC
-,-,TRBJ2-5,TRBV7-8,CASSLLAGSGETQYF,TGTGCCAGCAGCTTATTGGCGGGTTCGGGGGAGACCCAGTACTTC
-,-,TRBJ1-1,TRBV7-2,CASSPGVVGTEAFF,TGTGCCAGCAGCCCCGGGGTTGTGGGCACTGAAGCTTTCTTT
once,TRBD2,TRBJ2-7,TRBV4-2,CASSPRDGAGLSSYEQYF,TGTGCCAGCAGCCCCCGGGATGGGGCGGGACTATCATCCTACGAGCAGTACTTC
-,-,TRBJ2-7,TRBV6-5,CASRPRGPSYEQYF,TGTGCCAGCAGACCTAGAGGGCCGTCCTACGAGCAGTACTTC
-,-,TRBJ2-7,TRBV5-1,CASSLQGNEQYF,TGCGCCAGCAGCTTACAGGGCAACGAGCAGTACTTC
-,-,TRBJ2-7,TRBV28,CASSPPTVTTSYEQYF,TGTGCCAGCAGTCCACCGACAGTTACCACTTCCTACGAGCAGTACTTC
-,-,TRBJ1-2,TRBV6-5,CASSYPGGWGYTF,TGTGCCAGCAGTTATCCGGGGGGTTGGGGCTACACCTTC
-,-,TRBJ2-7,TRBV27,CASSFGNGHYEQYF,TGTGCCAGCAGTTTTGGTAACGGTCACTACGAGCAGTACTTC
-,-,TRBJ2-7,TRBV4-3,CASRGGQGEQYF,TGCGCCAGCAGGGGGGGGCAGGGCGAGCAGTACTTC
once,-,TRBJ2-7,TRBV7-9,CASSFTDYYEQYF,TGTGCCAGCAGCTTCACAGATTACTACGAGCAGTACTTC
-,TRBD2,TRBJ2-7,TRBV9,CASSGGPGREGMEQYF,TGTGCCAGCAGCGGTGGGCCGGGGCGGGAGGGAATGGAGCAGTACTTC
few,TRBD1,TRBJ1-1,TRBV19,CASSIGQENTEAFF,TGTGCCAGTAGTATCGGACAGGAGAACACTGAAGCTTTCTTT
few,-,TRBJ1-1,TRBV15,CATSSTGFEAFF,TGTGCCACCAGCAGTACAGGGTTTGAAGCTTTCTTT
-,TRBD1,TRBJ1-2,TRBV4-3,CASSQTVTGQIYYGYTF,TGCGCCAGCAGCCAGACAGTCACGGGACAGATATACTATGGCTACACCTTC
once,-,TRBJ2-7,TRBV15,CATSIDRSSYEQYF,TGTGCCACCAGCATAGACAGAAGCTCCTACGAGCAGTACTTC
-,TRBD2,TRBJ2-3,TRBV9,CASSVEGGRSDTQYF,TGTGCCAGCAGCGTAGAAGGCGGGAGGAGTGATACGCAGTATTTT
-,TRBD1,TRBJ2-2,TRBV6-6,CASTPGQGYTGELFF,TGTGCCAGCACTCCGGGACAGGGTTACACCGGGGAGCTGTTTTTT
-,-,TRBJ2-1,TRBV5-1,CASQEGSSVEQFF,TGCGCCAGCCAAGAAGGGAGTAGCGTTGAGCAGTTCTTC
once,TRBD1,TRBJ1-5,TRBV2,CASSWGQGGNQPQHF,TGTGCCAGCAGTTGGGGACAGGGCGGCAATCAGCCCCAGCATTTT
-,-,TRBJ2-7,TRBV28,CASSLLGREQYF,TGTGCCAGCAGTTTATTGGGGCGGGAGCAGTACTTC
-,-,TRBJ2-7,TRBV4-3,CASSHLQGGTYEQYF,TGCGCCAGCAGCCACCTCCAGGGGGGTACGTACGAGCAGTACTTC
-,-,TRBJ2-5,TRBV19,CASWGGGKTQYF,TGTGCCAGCTGGGGAGGGGGGAAGACCCAGTACTTC
-,TRBD1,TRBJ1-5,TRBV28,CASTAGQGNQPQHF,TGTGCCAGCACCGCGGGACAGGGAAATCAGCCCCAGCATTTT
-,-,TRBJ2-1,TRBV30,CAWSDSSFEQFF,TGTGCCTGGAGCGACTCTAGCTTTGAGCAGTTCTTC
-,-,TRBJ2-2,TRBV19,CASLGVQVNTGELFF,TGTGCCAGTTTAGGGGTACAGGTGAACACCGGGGAGCTGTTTTTT
-,-,TRBJ1-5,TRBV10-1,CASSDSPGKNFNQPQHF,TGCGCCAGCAGTGATTCTCCAGGCAAAAATTTCAATCAGCCCCAGCATTTT
-,TRBD2,TRBJ2-7,TRBV5-1,CASSQGLAFYEQYF,TGCGCCAGCAGCCAGGGACTAGCTTTCTACGAGCAGTACTTC
-,-,TRBJ2-5,TRBV27,CASSWRIASQETQYF,TGTGCCAGCAGTTGGAGGATAGCGAGCCAAGAGACCCAGTACTTC
-,TRBD1,TRBJ2-1,TRBV6-5,CASSYSSTGGDNEQFF,TGTGCCAGCAGTTACTCATCGACAGGGGGAGACAATGAGCAGTTCTTC
-,TRBD1,TRBJ1-1,TRBV10-3,CAISEPDRVGTEAFF,TGTGCCATCAGTGAGCCAGACAGGGTTGGCACTGAAGCTTTCTTT
-,TRBD1,TRBJ1-1,TRBV28,CASSLWQGANTEAFF,TGTGCCAGCAGTTTATGGCAGGGGGCGAACACTGAAGCTTTCTTT
once,TRBD1,TRBJ1-5,TRBV7-8,CASSPDRGGNQPQHF,TGTGCCAGCAGCCCCGACAGGGGTGGCAATCAGCCCCAGCATTTT
-,TRBD2,TRBJ2-7,TRBV9,CASSVGSGGAYEQYF,TGTGCCAGCAGCGTAGGGTCGGGGGGGGCCTACGAGCAGTACTTC
-,-,TRBJ2-3,TRBV11-2,CASSLALTDTQYF,TGTGCCAGCAGCTTAGCCCTTACAGATACGCAGTATTTT
-,TRBD1,TRBJ2-7,TRBV23-1,CATQGTGVNEQYF,TGCGCCACCCAGGGGACAGGGGTGAACGAGCAGTACTTC
-,TRBD2,TRBJ2-3,TRBV4-3,CASSQEPGLAPDTQYF,TGCGCCAGCAGCCAAGAGCCGGGACTAGCTCCAGATACGCAGTATTTT
-,-,TRBJ1-3,TRBV29-1,CSVADSAFSGNTIYF,TGCAGCGTAGCGGACAGCGCTTTCTCTGGAAACACCATATATTTT
-,-,TRBJ2-5,TRBV28,CASSLLRGETQYF,TGTGCCAGCAGTCTCCTAAGAGGAGAGACCCAGTACTTC
-,-,TRBJ2-6,TRBV2,CASSEFFSSGANVLTF,TGTGCCAGCAGTGAATTCTTCAGCTCTGGGGCCAACGTCCTGACTTTC
-,-,TRBJ2-7,TRBV6-5,CASSYRTAWGYEQCF,TGTGCCAGCAGTTACCGGACGGCGTGGGGCTACGAGCAGTGCTTC
-,-,TRBJ2-3,TRBV28,CASSLELTDTQYF,TGTGCCAGCAGTCTCGAACTGACAGATACGCAGTATTTT
-,TRBD2,TRBJ2-1,TRBV28,CASSPRTGGRYEQFF,TGTGCCAGCAGCCCACGGACGGGAGGCCGATATGAGCAGTTCTTC
once,-,TRBJ2-7,TRBV28,CASSITGYEQYF,TGTGCCAGCAGTATTACGGGGTACGAGCAGTACTTC
-,-,TRBJ2-7,TRBV27,CASSFSGSYEQYF,TGTGCCAGCAGTTTCAGCGGGTCCTACGAGCAGTACTTC